These 12 T cell receptor beta chains came from one sample sequenced in a study of cytomegalovirus exposure and HLA in healthy donors. The protocol was immunoSEQ multiplex PCR, while the TCRdb copy is restricted to in-frame clones and leaves out a portion. The sample includes 260,000 or so clones, less than 95% of them seen just once. The sequenced material came from PBMCs. The receptors derive from a woman in her 30s in good health and CMV-seronegative.

V gene TRBV9 combines with J gene TRBJ2-1; 12 bases match TRBD2. The CDR3 contains 17 residues. The V gene end was trimmed by 3 bases and the J gene end by 9 bases; junction bases not matched to a gene: 13. Germline V CDR1 and CDR2: SGDLS, YYNGEE. CDR3 loop: CASSERGLAGMGSEQFF. In DNA form, the CDR3 reads TGTGCCAGCAGCGAGAGAGGACTAGCGGGAATGGGCAGTGAGCAGTTCTTC.

The rearrangement links TRBV4-3 to TRBJ1-3; 8 nucleotides line up with TRBD1. The CDR3 covers 17 residues. Germline CDR1 and CDR2: LGHNA and YSLEER. The V gene end was trimmed by 3 bases and the J gene end by 2 bases; junction bases not matched to a gene: 9. CDR3 sequence reads: CASSQFSQTGAGNTIYF. CDR3 coding DNA: TGCGCCAGCAGCCAGTTTTCCCAGACAGGGGCTGGAAACACCATATATTTT.

The rearrangement joins TRBV6-5 to TRBJ2-3; D unresolved. This CDR3 is 15 amino acids long. Looked up from germline, CDR1 is MNHEY and CDR2 is SVGAGI. Between the trimmed V and J ends, which lost 1 base and 2 bases, there was a span of 10 bases. CDR3 sequence: CASSYFVGHTDTQYF. DNA of the CDR3: TGTGCCAGCAGTTACTTCGTAGGTCACACAGATACGCAGTATTTT.

The V call is TRBV6-1, the J call TRBJ2-2; D assignment may be TRBD1 or TRBD2 (5 bases each). This CDR3 comprises 16 residues. V lost 4 bases to trimming and J lost 0 bases, with 12 bases between them. In germline, CDR1 is MNHNS, CDR2 SASEGT. Here the CDR3 DNA reads TGTGCCAGCAGTGGAATTTGGGGGTCGAACACCGGGGAGCTGTTTTTT. This codes for CASSGIWGSNTGELFF.

This clone was seen only once. This chain joins TRBV13 and TRBJ1-2; TRBD1 matches at 10 bases. V gave up 5 bases and J gave up 0 bases; unmatched junction bases: 6. The CDR3 totals 16 residues. From germline, CDR1 is PRHDT and CDR2 FYEKMQ (reference sequence). CDR3 protein: CASSPGTGATNYGYTF. DNA of the CDR3: TGTGCCAGCAGCCCCGGGACAGGGGCGACTAACTATGGCTACACCTTC.

This clone was found once. V gene TRBV4-3 combines with J gene TRBJ2-3, with D perhaps TRBD1 (5 bases). The germline V gene encodes CDR1 LGHNA and CDR2 YSLEER. V was trimmed by 6 bases and J by 0 bases, leaving 16 bases between them. This CDR3 has 16 amino acids. The CDR3 nucleotides read TGCGCCAGCAGTGAAGGGGCCTCTTATAGCACAGATACGCAGTATTTT. Amino acids: CASSEGASYSTDTQYF.

This clone was detected once. The genes are TRBV29-1 and TRBJ2-4, with a tentative D call TRBD1 (6 bases). The CDR3 covers 16 residues. The germline CDR1 and CDR2 sequences are SQVTM and ANQGSEA. The V gene lost 4 bases and the J gene lost 3 bases, with 19 bases spanning the gap. The CDR3 nucleotides are TGCAGCGTTGTGTGGCCGCGTGACAGGCTCAAAAACATTCAGTACTTC. Its protein is CSVVWPRDRLKNIQYF.

The chain employs TRBV9 and TRBJ2-1, with a weak D call TRBD2 (6 bases). This CDR3 spans 15 amino acids. V was trimmed by 1 base and J by 6 bases, leaving 14 bases between them. The V gene's germline CDR1 is SGDLS and CDR2 YYNGEE. The CDR3 is CASSVRDGSFNEQFF. CDR3 bases: TGTGCCAGCAGCGTACGGGACGGGAGTTTCAATGAGCAGTTCTTC.

The rearrangement joins TRBV10-2 to TRBJ2-2; D might be TRBD1 or TRBD2, each matching 5 bases. V shed 6 bases and J shed 2 bases, with 13 bases lying between them. Germline-derived CDR1 and CDR2 are WSHSY and SAAADI. The CDR3 is 15 amino acids. The CDR3 spells CASSDPGPNTGELFF. CDR3 nucleotide sequence: TGCGCCAGCAGCGATCCGGGACCTAACACCGGGGAGCTGTTTTTT.

This clone was seen only once. V gene TRBV28 combines with J gene TRBJ2-2; possible D gene TRBD1, 6 bases. Trimming left V 2 bases short and J 10 bases short, with 8 bases between. The germline gives CDR1 MDHEN, CDR2 SYDVKM. The CDR3 extends over 12 amino acids. CDR3 coding DNA: TGTGCCAGCAGTTTAGGGACACCGGAGCTGTTTTTT. Translating gives CASSLGTPELFF. The complete variable domain, with remaining parts taken from reference TRBV28 and TRBJ2-2, reads DVKVTQSSRYLVKRTGEKVFLECVQDMDHENMFWYRQDPGLGLRLIYFSYDVKMKEKGDIPEGYSVSREKKERFSLILESASTNQTSMYLCASSLGTPELFFGEGSRLTVL.

The gene calls are TRBV7-2 and TRBJ2-7, with 8 bases identical to TRBD1. J gave up 4 bases and V 5 bases, and 10 bases lay outside the gene matches. The CDR3 extends over 15 amino acids. Per germline, CDR1 SGHTA and CDR2 FQGNSA. Here the CDR3 reads CASSAKTQGAYEQYF. The CDR3 coding sequence is TGTGCCAGCAGCGCGAAAACTCAGGGGGCTTACGAGCAGTACTTC.

This clone was detected once. The V gene is TRBV27, the J gene TRBJ1-1, with a possible D match to TRBD1 (6 bases). V was trimmed by 6 bases and J by 4 bases, leaving 12 bases between them. CDR1 is MNHEY, CDR2 SMNVEV, per germline (reference sequence). The CDR3 spans 13 residues. DNA for the CDR3: TGTGCCAGCAGCCTTAGGGGGAGCACTGAAGCTTTCTTT. Its protein product is CASSLRGSTEAFF.